What follows are 2 T cell receptor beta chains derived from one specimen sequenced in a study of lymphopenia after photon versus proton radiotherapy. Using immunoSEQ multiplex PCR, the repertoire was profiled, and TCRdb retains in-frame clones only, with some absent. The data show about 45,000 clones, roughly 87% seen once. The sequencing used peripheral blood, collected from a patient treated with photon-based radiotherapy. The receptors stem from a man aged 40-49 years with gastric cancer.

This clone was counted a single time. The gene calls are TRBV5-1 and TRBJ1-3, with a possible D match to TRBD1 (6 bases). Germline values: CDR1 SGHRS, CDR2 YFSETQ. CDR3 length: 14 residues. V was pared by 5 bases and J by 0 bases, with 9 bases between. In DNA form, the CDR3 reads TGCGCCAGCAGTACAGGGTCCTCTGGAAACACCATATATTTT. The encoded protein is CASSTGSSGNTIYF.

This clone has just a few counts. V gene TRBV19 combines with J gene TRBJ1-2, with D perhaps matching TRBD1 (6 bases). This CDR3 region has 14 residues. With 7 bases removed from V and 2 bases from J, the gap between germline ends came to 14 bases. Germline lookup yields CDR1 LNHDA and CDR2 SQIVND (reference sequence). CDR3 nucleotide sequence: TGTGCCAGTAACCCAGGAGGGGGGAACTATGGCTACACCTTC. Protein: CASNPGGGNYGYTF. Complete variable domain (other parts from reference TRBV19 and TRBJ1-2): DGGITQSPKYLFRKEGQNVTLSCEQNLNHDAMYWYRQDPGQGLRLIYYSQIVNDFQKGDIAEGYSVSREKKESFPLTVTSAQKNPTAFYLCASNPGGGNYGYTFGSGTRLTVV.